What follows is one T cell receptor beta chain and its context. The target of this receptor is not known. No clone much larger than this one lies a single base away; base qualities are absent. This sample is drawn from a study of blood T cell repertoires in COVID-19 (TCRdb year 2020). Context from the whole study: Samples from collaborators originated in the United States, Italy and Spain and spanned both the acute and convalescent phases of COVID-19. The prospective study material was composed of cDNA or gDNA derived from T cells, B-cell-depleted T cells, or PBMCs. The samples were drawn from two sources: the first 160 participants of the ongoing ImmuneRACE study, and 1,254 subjects contributed by 6 global collaborators. Where HLA class I and class II types were available, the types were taken from metadata supplied by the sample provider, not from assay-based typing. The sample metadata nearly always contained a de-identified subject ID, COVID-19 status, age in years and sex. Deeply sampled blood TCRbeta repertoires from subjects exposed to, actively infected with, or recovered from COVID-19 were included in the dataset. The repertoires were made available in a free public database intended to serve as a resource for research on the immune response to SARS-CoV-2. General findings and caveats noted by the study authors: Clinical and demographic metadata were provided uncurated, with the amount varying by source and participant.

TCRbeta CDR3 regions were amplified from genomic DNA using the immunoSEQ Assay, a bias-controlled multiplex PCR. Per the source publication's procedure: Within the assay, amplification of reference gene primers was used to estimate how many nucleated cells each sample contained. To quantify the absolute abundance of each unique TCRbeta CDR3 rearrangement, sequence reads were collapsed and filtered. Productive Simpson clonality was computed per sample as the square root of Simpson's diversity index over productive rearrangements. Held by TCRdb, this immuneACCESS table contains in-frame sequences only and omits some clones. Under half of the omission traces to an unresolved V gene where checked; the cause of the rest is unknown. V and J calls and clone size are given by that table; D and trimming were obtained from the DNA. The sample table contains around 200,000 clones; only one count was recorded for about 86% of them. The top ten constitute approximately 0.88% of the sample.

CDR1 and CDR2 (SEHNR, FQNEAQ) derive from the germline V gene (reference sequence). V sheds 6 bases and J sheds 14 bases, leaving 13 bases between their ends. The CDR3 numbers 11 residues from cysteine through phenylalanine. The sequence is cut down to CDR3 DNA, 33 bases in frame from base 1. A second Seattle source provided samples from volunteer blood donors who had recovered from COVID-19. Collaborating institutions collected whole blood in K2EDTA tubes following their own protocols. Collaborator samples were shipped for TCRbeta analysis as frozen whole blood, isolated PBMCs, or DNA extracted from either sample type.

The source of this sequence is a woman aged 18-29 years who had recovered from COVID-19. Source material: peripheral blood. Rearrangement joined TRBV7-9 to TRBJ1-4, and possibly TRBD1, on 5 matching bases. The CDR3 region: CASSRGERLFF. The bases read TGTGCCAGCAGTCGGGGGGAGCGCCTGTTTTTT.